This T cell receptor (beta chain) was identified during a study of blood T cell repertoires in COVID-19. Study-level background: Some COVID-19 samples were acute and others convalescent; all came from the United States, Italy and Spain. T cells, B-cell-depleted T cells, or PBMCs provided the cDNA or gDNA that served as material.

Original data processing: Researchers report that nucleated cell counts were estimated from reference gene primer amplification. TCRdb's copy holds only in-frame clones and misses some; the assay was immunoSEQ multiplex PCR. The V and J calls and clone size come from that table; D and trimming were worked out from the DNA. The top ten hold more than 15% of the sample, which has some 67,000 clones, roughly nine tenths seen once. The sequencing input was peripheral blood. This receptor was taken from a woman of 80 years or more with acute or convalescent COVID-19.

DNA for the CDR3: TGCGCCAGCAGACTGACTAGCGGTTACAATGAGCAGTTCTTC. Translated, it gives CASRLTSGYNEQFF. The chain uses TRBV10-2 and TRBJ2-1, with 9 bases matching TRBD2. CDR1 and CDR2 from the germline V gene are WSHSY and SAAADI. CDR3 length equals 14 residues. V trimming: 6 bases; J trimming: 4 bases; junction bases outside the gene matches: 4.